Shown below are 27 T cell receptor beta chains from a single sample sequenced in a study of shared clonotypes between healthy human individuals. As defined, naive CD8 cells were CD45RO-negative and positively selected for CCR7, with terminally differentiated effector memory CD45RA+ cells excluded. TCRdb keeps only in-frame clones here, not all; method: immunoSEQ multiplex PCR. The table has hundreds of thousands of clones, 85% to 95% seen once; the top ten hold over 0.1%. Sequenced: naive CD8+ T cells sorted from blood. The receptors stem from a woman in her twenties or thirties in good health.

This chain links TRBV6-1 with TRBJ2-7; TRBD2 matches at 7 bases. V trimming: 4 bases; J trimming: 4 bases; junction bases outside the gene matches: 10. Looked up from germline, CDR1 is MNHNS and CDR2 is SASEGT. This CDR3 comprises 15 residues. In DNA form, the CDR3 reads TGTGCCAGCAGTGGTCGTTGGCGGGGGAGATACGAGCAGTACTTC. Protein sequence: CASSGRWRGRYEQYF.

The rearrangement uses TRBV15 and TRBJ2-7, with unresolved D. Germline assignment: CDR1 LNHNV and CDR2 YYDKDF (reference sequence). Trimming left V 5 bases short and J 2 bases short, with 10 bases between. CDR3 length: 13 residues. The CDR3: CATSLKSTYEQYF. CDR3 nucleotides: TGTGCCACCAGCTTGAAATCAACCTACGAGCAGTACTTC.

This chain connects TRBV10-2 to TRBJ2-2; D ambiguous. The CDR3 contains 14 residues. V gave up 2 bases and J gave up 3 bases, with 7 bases separating them. Germline V lookup: CDR1 WSHSY, CDR2 SAAADI. CDR3 DNA sequence: TGCGCCAGCAGTGAGATAGGGCACACCGGGGAGCTGTTTTTT. Its translation: CASSEIGHTGELFF.

The chain couples TRBV5-6 to TRBJ2-7; the D gene is possibly TRBD2 (6 bases). There are 15 residues in the CDR3. Trimming took 5 bases from V and 2 from J, leaving 17 bases between them. From germline, CDR1 is SGHDT and CDR2 YYEEEE. This CDR3 reads CASSFNRRATYEQYF. Written as DNA, the CDR3 is TGTGCCAGCAGTTTTAACAGGAGGGCCACCTACGAGCAGTACTTC.

The chain uses TRBV29-1 and TRBJ2-7, with a weak D call TRBD2 (5 bases). The germline V gene encodes CDR1 SQVTM and CDR2 ANQGSEA. The CDR3 has 13 amino acids. Between the trimmed V and J ends, which lost 1 base and 1 base, there was a span of 8 bases. The CDR3 DNA reads as TGCAGCGTTGAAGGGCTAGCTTCCTACGAGCAGTACTTC. Its protein is CSVEGLASYEQYF.

This sequence joins TRBV28 and TRBJ2-7; D is perhaps TRBD2 (5 bases). V was clipped by 3 bases and J by 5 bases, with 8 bases between them. Per germline, CDR1 MDHEN and CDR2 SYDVKM. This CDR3 has 12 amino acids. CDR3 region: CASSFRGNEQYF. The CDR3 DNA reads as TGTGCCAGCAGTTTTCGGGGAAACGAGCAGTACTTC. Full variable domain (rest looked up from reference TRBV28 and TRBJ2-7): DVKVTQSSRYLVKRTGEKVFLECVQDMDHENMFWYRQDPGLGLRLIYFSYDVKMKEKGDIPEGYSVSREKKERFSLILESASTNQTSMYLCASSFRGNEQYFGPGTRLTVT.

V is TRBV27 and J is TRBJ2-1, with TRBD1 matching 9 bases. The CDR3 runs to 15 residues. Germline V gives CDR1 MNHEY, CDR2 SMNVEV (reference sequence). J was trimmed by 5 bases and V by 5 bases; bases with no gene match: 7. This chain's CDR3 is CASSPDRGVHNEQFF. The CDR3 bases are TGTGCCAGCAGTCCGGACAGGGGAGTCCACAATGAGCAGTTCTTC.

This clone came up a few times. The J gene is TRBJ2-1, the V gene TRBV6-1, with 9 bases matching TRBD1. The germline V gene encodes CDR1 MNHNS and CDR2 SASEGT. Trimming removed 5 bases from V and 3 bases from J; junction bases left unmatched: 5. The CDR3 length is 15 residues. The CDR3 spells CASSTGTGSYNEQFF. In DNA, the CDR3 is TGTGCCAGCAGTACCGGGACAGGGAGCTACAATGAGCAGTTCTTC.

The V gene is TRBV28, the J gene TRBJ2-7; D not certain. CDR1 and CDR2 from the germline V gene are MDHEN and SYDVKM. This CDR3 comprises 14 residues. The ends were cut back, 3 bases at V and 0 bases at J, with 9 bases in the middle. The chain's CDR3 is CASSFGSLSYEQYF. The CDR3 nucleotides read TGTGCCAGCAGTTTCGGGTCTCTCTCCTACGAGCAGTACTTC. The variable domain in full, with the rest retrieved from reference TRBV28 and TRBJ2-7, is DVKVTQSSRYLVKRTGEKVFLECVQDMDHENMFWYRQDPGLGLRLIYFSYDVKMKEKGDIPEGYSVSREKKERFSLILESASTNQTSMYLCASSFGSLSYEQYFGPGTRLTVT.

The chain has TRBV11-2 and TRBJ2-7; D unresolved. The CDR3 has 13 residues. Trimming removed 1 base from V and 4 bases from J, with 8 bases in between. Germline CDR1 and CDR2: SGHAT and FQNNGV. The CDR3 reads CASSLVAAYEQYF. In DNA form, the CDR3 reads TGTGCCAGCAGCTTAGTTGCAGCTTACGAGCAGTACTTC.

This rearrangement joins TRBV5-1 to TRBJ2-2; 10 positions match TRBD2. V lost 4 bases, J lost 4 bases, and 10 bases stayed unmatched. This CDR3 contains 17 residues. The germline V gene encodes CDR1 SGHRS and CDR2 YFSETQ. CDR3 residues: CASSPTSSGRVTGELFF. The DNA for the CDR3 is TGCGCCAGCAGCCCGACATCTAGCGGGAGAGTCACCGGGGAGCTGTTTTTT. Using reference TRBV5-1 and TRBJ2-2 for the parts outside the CDR3, the full variable domain is KAGVTQTPRYLIKTRGQQVTLSCSPISGHRSVSWYQQTPGQGLQFLFEYFSETQRNKGNFPGRFSGRQFSNSRSEMNVSTLELGDSALYLCASSPTSSGRVTGELFFGEGSRLTVL.

The chain uses TRBV6-5 and TRBJ2-3; 7 nucleotides line up with TRBD2. The CDR3 contains 15 residues. Trimming at V came to 4 bases and at J to 2 bases, leaving 6 bases not matched to a gene. Germline lookup yields CDR1 MNHEY and CDR2 SVGAGI. CDR3 nucleotides: TGTGCCAGCAGTTCCGGCGGGGGTGCCACAGATACGCAGTATTTT. Its protein is CASSSGGGATDTQYF.

V and J are TRBV5-4 and TRBJ2-7, with 8 bases identical to TRBD1. Germline V CDR1 and CDR2: SGHNT, YYREEE (reference sequence). This CDR3 contains 12 residues. After removal of 4 bases from V and 5 bases from J, the junction contained 2 bases not matched to a gene. The CDR3, as DNA: TGTGCCAGCAGCGGACAGGGCAACGAGCAGTACTTC. It encodes CASSGQGNEQYF.

V and J are TRBV19 and TRBJ2-1, with 12 bases identical to TRBD2. Germline CDR1 reads LNHDA; CDR2 reads SQIVND (reference sequence). The CDR3 is 14 amino acids. With 8 bases clipped from V and 7 bases from J, the junction kept 6 bases outside the gene matches. In DNA form, the CDR3 reads TGTGCCAGTCGACTAGCGGGAGAAGGAAATGAGCAGTTCTTC. Protein sequence: CASRLAGEGNEQFF.

A note on this clone: The sample carries other DNA sequences with the same CDR3. The chain combines TRBV27 with TRBJ1-2; D unresolved. CDR1 MNHEY and CDR2 SMNVEV come from the germline V gene (reference sequence). The CDR3 consists of 13 residues. V lost 0 bases to trimming and J lost 4 bases, with 6 bases between them. The chain's CDR3 is CASSLSVGYGYTF. DNA of the CDR3: TGTGCCAGCAGTTTATCGGTTGGCTATGGCTACACCTTC.

The V call is TRBV6-1, the J call TRBJ1-5; the D is unclear. V dropped 3 bases and J dropped 1 base, with 7 bases sitting between them. CDR1 and CDR2 (germline): MNHNS, SASEGT. There are 14 residues in the CDR3. The CDR3 DNA follows: TGTGCCAGCAGTGATCGAGGGAGCAATCAGCCCCAGCATTTT. This codes for CASSDRGSNQPQHF.

V is TRBV2 and J is TRBJ2-3, with 7 nucleotides matching TRBD2. The CDR3 spans 13 residues. Looked up from germline, CDR1 is SNHLY and CDR2 is FYNNEI. V was pared by 6 bases and J by 3 bases, with 3 bases of the junction left unmatched. In DNA, the CDR3 is TGTGCCAGCAGGTTAGCGGGTACAGATACGCAGTATTTT. This encodes CASRLAGTDTQYF.

The rearrangement joins TRBV29-1 to TRBJ2-7, with D possibly being TRBD2 (6 bases). Germline CDR1 reads SQVTM; CDR2 reads ANQGSEA. This CDR3 has 13 residues. V was clipped by 6 bases and J by 2 bases, with 14 bases between them. The CDR3 loop reads CSVNRDSPYEQYF. CDR3 DNA sequence: TGCAGCGTCAACCGGGACTCACCCTACGAGCAGTACTTC.

The CDR3 loop is CASSPRRAGPTDTQYF. The CDR3 region has the DNA TGTGCCAGCAGCCCCCGCCGTGCGGGGCCCACAGATACGCAGTATTTT. The rearrangement uses TRBV9 and TRBJ2-3; tentatively, D is TRBD2 (6 bases). The CDR3 is made up of 16 amino acids. V dropped 4 bases and J dropped 2 bases, with 17 bases sitting between them. Germline CDR1 SGDLS, CDR2 YYNGEE.

This chain connects TRBV19 to TRBJ1-5; weak D call: TRBD1 (6 bases). The V and J ends lost 5 bases and 2 bases respectively, with 7 bases between them. Germline V lookup: CDR1 LNHDA, CDR2 SQIVND (reference sequence). This CDR3 comprises 13 residues. As DNA, the CDR3 is TGTGCCAGTAGTTCAGGGGGCAATCAGCCCCAGCATTTT. Protein sequence: CASSSGGNQPQHF.

This clone appeared a single time. V usage is TRBV7-6 and J usage is TRBJ2-7; 11 nucleotides line up with TRBD2. J lost 6 bases, V lost 5 bases, and 21 bases had no gene match. CDR1 is SGHVS, CDR2 FNYEAQ, per germline. The length of the CDR3 is 19 residues. The CDR3 reads CASSPTAHRLAGFLSEQYF. The CDR3 DNA reads as TGTGCCAGCAGCCCTACGGCCCATCGACTAGCGGGATTCCTATCCGAGCAGTACTTC.

This sequence joins TRBV11-2 and TRBJ2-7, with D possibly matching TRBD2 (6 bases). The CDR3 runs to 16 residues. Per germline, CDR1 SGHAT and CDR2 FQNNGV. With 0 bases removed from V and 4 bases from J, the gap between germline ends came to 16 bases. DNA for the CDR3: TGTGCCAGCAGCTTAGATTTGGGCGGGGCATATTACGAGCAGTACTTC. Residues: CASSLDLGGAYYEQYF. Full variable domain (missing parts from reference TRBV11-2 and TRBJ2-7): EAGVAQSPRYKIIEKRQSVAFWCNPISGHATLYWYQQILGQGPKLLIQFQNNGVVDDSQLPKDRFSAERLKGVDSTLKIQPAKLEDSAVYLCASSLDLGGAYYEQYFGPGTRLTVT.

This chain joins TRBV7-6 and TRBJ1-1, with D hard to call. The CDR3 covers 16 residues. The V and J ends lost 2 bases and 1 base respectively, with 14 bases between them. CDR1 is SGHVS, CDR2 FNYEAQ, per germline. The CDR3 is CASSLSFPDENTEAFF. For the CDR3, the DNA is TGTGCCAGCAGCTTATCCTTTCCAGACGAGAACACTGAAGCTTTCTTT.

The gene calls are TRBV27 and TRBJ2-7, with 8 nucleotides matching TRBD1. Losses at the gene ends were 1 base for V and 1 base for J; bases not matched to a gene: 3. This CDR3 is 15 amino acids long. The germline CDR1 and CDR2 sequences are MNHEY and SMNVEV (reference sequence). The CDR3 region is CASSLWTGLSYEQYF. The CDR3 region has the DNA TGTGCCAGCAGTTTATGGACAGGGCTATCCTACGAGCAGTACTTC.

This clone was observed once. The chain links TRBV9 to TRBJ2-1, with D possibly being TRBD1 or TRBD2 (5 bases each). The CDR3 totals 13 residues. Trimming shortened V by 0 bases and J by 8 bases, and 9 bases separated the two germline ends. CDR1 SGDLS and CDR2 YYNGEE come from the germline V gene. The CDR3 sequence is CASSVGGVDEQFF. As DNA, the CDR3 is TGTGCCAGCAGCGTAGGAGGGGTAGATGAGCAGTTCTTC.

This CDR3 is CASSPRRAPYEQYF. The DNA for the CDR3 is TGTGCCAGCAGTCCTCGGAGGGCCCCCTACGAGCAGTACTTC. The chain links TRBV6-6 to TRBJ2-7, with D possibly being TRBD2 (6 bases). Germline V gene lookup returns CDR1 MNHNY and CDR2 SVGAGI (reference sequence). This CDR3 comprises 14 residues. V was clipped by 5 bases and J by 2 bases, with 13 bases between them.

V and J are TRBV10-2 and TRBJ1-1; no reliable D call. The ends were cut back, 0 bases at V and 1 base at J, with 6 bases in the middle. Germline V gives CDR1 WSHSY, CDR2 SAAADI. The CDR3 runs 14 residues. CDR3: CASSESPGNTEAFF. Written as DNA, the CDR3 is TGCGCCAGCAGTGAGTCCCCAGGGAACACTGAAGCTTTCTTT.